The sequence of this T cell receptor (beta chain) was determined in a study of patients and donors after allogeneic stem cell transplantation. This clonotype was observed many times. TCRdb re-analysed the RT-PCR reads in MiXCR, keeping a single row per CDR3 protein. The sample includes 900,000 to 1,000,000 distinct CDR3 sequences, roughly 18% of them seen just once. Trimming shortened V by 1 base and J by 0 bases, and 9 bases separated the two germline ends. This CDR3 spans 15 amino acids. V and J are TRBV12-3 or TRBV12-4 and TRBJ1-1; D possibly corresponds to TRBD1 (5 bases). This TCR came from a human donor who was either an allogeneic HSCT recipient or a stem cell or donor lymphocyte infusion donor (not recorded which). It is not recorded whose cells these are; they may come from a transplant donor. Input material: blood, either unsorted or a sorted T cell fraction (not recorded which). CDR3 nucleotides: TGTGCCAGCAGTTTAGGGGGCAACTTGAACACTGAAGCTTTCTTT. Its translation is CASSLGGNLNTEAFF.